A selection of T cell receptor beta chains follows, all from one sample in a study of shared clonotypes between healthy human individuals. The method was immunoSEQ multiplex PCR; TCRdb's version includes in-frame clones alone and lacks a portion of them. This sample has about 2.5 million clones, with about 90% found just once. The sequenced material came from naive CD4+ T cells from PBMCs. Receptor source: a man aged 18 to 35 in good health. Some clones in this sample may be carry-over from other donors' samples. CDR3s include the opening cysteine and the closing phenylalanine or tryptophan. The order of the fields is clone size, D gene, J gene, CDR3 length, V gene, CDR3 DNA, CDR3 protein. A D gene is named only where the DNA matches it firmly. Not all rows give a size; the values are once, few, many and, for expanded clones, a class.

size: NA
D: NA
J: TRBJ1-1
length: 15
V: TRBV13
DNA: TGTGCCAGCAGCCGCATTAGGGGCAGAGGCGCTGAAGCTTTCTTT
CDR3: CASSRIRGRGAEAFF

size: NA
D: TRBD2
J: TRBJ2-1
length: 14
V: TRBV29-1
DNA: TGCAGCGTGAAGCGGGACCTTGACCTGGATGAGCAGTTCTTC
CDR3: CSVKRDLDLDEQFF

size: NA
D: TRBD1
J: TRBJ2-3
length: 14
V: TRBV28
DNA: TGTGCCAGTCTAGGAGACAGGGGCGCAGATACGCAGTATTTT
CDR3: CASLGDRGADTQYF

size: NA
D: TRBD1
J: TRBJ2-5
length: 15
V: TRBV7-2
DNA: TGTGCCAGCAGCTTACGGACAGGGAGGAGAGAGACCCAGTACTTC
CDR3: CASSLRTGRRETQYF

size: NA
D: NA
J: TRBJ1-1
length: 13
V: TRBV29-1
DNA: TGCAGCGTTGAAGATTATGCGGGCACTGAAGCTTTCTTT
CDR3: CSVEDYAGTEAFF

size: NA
D: TRBD1
J: TRBJ2-5
length: 17
V: TRBV4-1
DNA: TGCGCCAGCAGCCAGTTGCCGGGACAGGGGGCGGGGGAGACCCAGTACTTC
CDR3: CASSQLPGQGAGETQYF

size: NA
D: NA
J: TRBJ2-7
length: 17
V: TRBV29-1
DNA: TGCAGCGTCCATACACCCGGCAGGGGCTCAACATCCTACGAGCAGTACTTC
CDR3: CSVHTPGRGSTSYEQYF

size: NA
D: NA
J: TRBJ2-3
length: 18
V: TRBV7-2
DNA: TGTGCCAGCAGCTTAGGGCGGAGTAGGAGGGCCAGCACAGATACGCAGTATTTT
CDR3: CASSLGRSRRASTDTQYF

size: NA
D: NA
J: TRBJ1-2
length: 15
V: TRBV4-2
DNA: TGTGCCAGCAGCGATTCTGCCTCGCGGCACTATGGCTACACCTTC
CDR3: CASSDSASRHYGYTF

size: NA
D: NA
J: TRBJ2-2
length: 15
V: TRBV28
DNA: TGTGCCAGCAGCCCCCCAAGGGGAAACACCGGGGAGCTGTTTTTT
CDR3: CASSPPRGNTGELFF

size: NA
D: TRBD2
J: TRBJ2-7
length: 14
V: TRBV7-8
DNA: TGTGCCAGCAGCTTCGGGGGACTAGCTGGCGAGCAGTACTTC
CDR3: CASSFGGLAGEQYF

size: NA
D: NA
J: TRBJ2-5
length: 16
V: TRBV5-1
DNA: TGCGCCAGCAGCCGTTGGGTAGCGGAGGGCCCAGAGACCCAGTACTTC
CDR3: CASSRWVAEGPETQYF

size: few
D: NA
J: TRBJ2-7
length: 14
V: TRBV15
DNA: TGTGCCACCAGCAGAGATCTGAGCTCCTACGAGCAGTACTTC
CDR3: CATSRDLSSYEQYF

size: NA
D: NA
J: TRBJ2-2
length: 14
V: TRBV5-1
DNA: TGCGCCAGCAGCTCCCAAACAGGGCCCGGGGAGCTGTTTTTT
CDR3: CASSSQTGPGELFF

size: NA
D: NA
J: TRBJ2-7
length: 12
V: TRBV19
DNA: TGTGCCACAGGGTTTGACTCCTACGAGCAGTACTTC
CDR3: CATGFDSYEQYF

size: NA
D: NA
J: TRBJ2-7
length: 13
V: TRBV5-1
DNA: TGCGCCAGCAACCTAGGACACTCCTACGAGCAGTACTTC
CDR3: CASNLGHSYEQYF

size: NA
D: NA
J: TRBJ2-7
length: 16
V: TRBV21-1
DNA: TGTGCCAGCAGCAAATCCGTCGACAGGGTTTCCTACGAGCAGTACTTC
CDR3: CASSKSVDRVSYEQYF

size: NA
D: NA
J: TRBJ2-3
length: 15
V: TRBV4-1
DNA: TGCGCCAGCAGCCAAGAGGGAGCGGGTCCAGATACGCAGTATTTT
CDR3: CASSQEGAGPDTQYF

size: NA
D: TRBD1
J: TRBJ1-3
length: 15
V: TRBV6-5
DNA: TGTGCCAGCAGTTACTCGGGACAGCCTGGAAACACCATATATTTT
CDR3: CASSYSGQPGNTIYF

size: once
D: TRBD1
J: TRBJ2-7
length: 15
V: TRBV7-2
DNA: TGTGCCAGCAGCTTGTCCGGGACAGGGTGGGACGAGCAGTACTTC
CDR3: CASSLSGTGWDEQYF

size: NA
D: NA
J: TRBJ2-7
length: 14
V: TRBV6-5
DNA: TGTGCCAGCAGTTACTCTGTACTGGGGTACGAGCAGTACTTC
CDR3: CASSYSVLGYEQYF

size: NA
D: NA
J: TRBJ1-5
length: 16
V: TRBV5-1
DNA: TGCGCCAGCAGCTTGGATGGAAGCTCGTACAATCAGCCCCAGCATTTT
CDR3: CASSLDGSSYNQPQHF

size: NA
D: TRBD1
J: TRBJ1-1
length: 16
V: TRBV11-2
DNA: TGTGCCAGCAGCCCGGGGACAGGGGGATTGAACACTGAAGCTTTCTTT
CDR3: CASSPGTGGLNTEAFF

size: NA
D: NA
J: TRBJ2-1
length: 18
V: TRBV19
DNA: TGTGCCAGTAGTTCAATCCCTCGGGGAGAAACACGGTACAATGAGCAGTTCTTC
CDR3: CASSSIPRGETRYNEQFF

size: NA
D: TRBD2
J: TRBJ2-1
length: 19
V: TRBV4-3
DNA: TGCGCCAGCAGCCAAACGGGACTAGCGGGAGGGCCGGGAGGCAATGAGCAGTTCTTC
CDR3: CASSQTGLAGGPGGNEQFF

size: NA
D: TRBD1
J: TRBJ2-5
length: 15
V: TRBV27
DNA: TGTGCCAGCAAGAGGGACAGGAGGTACGGGGAGACCCAGTACTTC
CDR3: CASKRDRRYGETQYF

size: once
D: NA
J: TRBJ2-3
length: 11
V: TRBV28
DNA: TGTGCCAGCAGCCCGAGGGATACGCAGTATTTT
CDR3: CASSPRDTQYF

size: NA
D: TRBD2
J: TRBJ2-2
length: 13
V: TRBV2
DNA: TGTGCCAGCAGTGTCGGGAGGGTGGGGGAGCTGTTTTTT
CDR3: CASSVGRVGELFF

size: NA
D: NA
J: TRBJ1-2
length: 12
V: TRBV30
DNA: TGTGCCTGGAGCCGGCTGGGCTATGGCTACACCTTC
CDR3: CAWSRLGYGYTF

size: NA
D: TRBD2
J: TRBJ2-3
length: 19
V: TRBV19
DNA: TGTGCCAGTAATTTCCACAACCCCGGGAGAGCGGGATCCACAGATACGCAGTATTTT
CDR3: CASNFHNPGRAGSTDTQYF

size: once
D: NA
J: TRBJ2-6
length: 16
V: TRBV5-8
DNA: TGTGCCAGCAGCAAGGGACACCTTTCTGGGGCCAACGTCCTGACTTTC
CDR3: CASSKGHLSGANVLTF

size: NA
D: NA
J: TRBJ1-5
length: 14
V: TRBV19
DNA: TGTGCCAGTTGCGTAGGGGCCAGCAATCAGCCCCAGCATTTT
CDR3: CASCVGASNQPQHF

size: few
D: NA
J: TRBJ2-5
length: 14
V: TRBV5-6
DNA: TGTGCCAGCAGCTTGGTTGGTGTTGGAGAGACCCAGTACTTC
CDR3: CASSLVGVGETQYF

size: NA
D: NA
J: TRBJ1-2
length: 15
V: TRBV5-1
DNA: TGCGCCAGCAGCGGCGTCACTACTTCCACGGAGGGCTACACCTTC
CDR3: CASSGVTTSTEGYTF

size: NA
D: NA
J: TRBJ2-5
length: 15
V: TRBV19
DNA: TGTGCCAGTAGTATCGTAGGGGAGGCCCGGGAGACCCAGTACTTC
CDR3: CASSIVGEARETQYF

size: NA
D: TRBD2
J: TRBJ2-5
length: 14
V: TRBV18
DNA: TGTGCCAGCTCACCCCTAGCGGGAGAAGAGACCCAGTACTTC
CDR3: CASSPLAGEETQYF

size: NA
D: TRBD2
J: TRBJ2-5
length: 16
V: TRBV11-2
DNA: TGTGCCAGCAGCTTAAGGGGTCTAGCGGGAGGAGAGACCCAGTACTTC
CDR3: CASSLRGLAGGETQYF

size: NA
D: NA
J: TRBJ1-1
length: 14
V: TRBV6-1
DNA: TGTGCCAGCAGTGAAACCAGCAGGAGATATGAAGCTTTCTTT
CDR3: CASSETSRRYEAFF

size: NA
D: NA
J: TRBJ1-1
length: 10
V: TRBV20-1
DNA: TGCAGTGCTAGAGATTTTGAAGCTTTCTTT
CDR3: CSARDFEAFF

size: NA
D: NA
J: TRBJ2-7
length: 14
V: TRBV5-1
DNA: TGCGCCAGCAGCCCACGGACGGCCAACTACGAGCAGTACTTC
CDR3: CASSPRTANYEQYF

size: NA
D: TRBD1
J: TRBJ1-2
length: 19
V: TRBV27
DNA: TGTGCCAGCAGTTTACGCCTTTATACTCCAGGGGGACCATTCTATGGCTACACCTTC
CDR3: CASSLRLYTPGGPFYGYTF

size: NA
D: NA
J: TRBJ2-5
length: 15
V: TRBV11-1
DNA: TGTGCCAGCAGCCACCACGGGGAGTACCAAGAGACCCAGTACTTC
CDR3: CASSHHGEYQETQYF

size: NA
D: NA
J: TRBJ2-7
length: 18
V: TRBV4-1
DNA: TGCGCCAGCAGCCAACAAGGGGGTAGGAATGACGTTTCCTACGAGCAGTACTTC
CDR3: CASSQQGGRNDVSYEQYF

size: NA
D: NA
J: TRBJ1-1
length: 13
V: TRBV5-1
DNA: TGCGCCAGCGGCCGGGAGATGAACACTGAAGCTTTCTTT
CDR3: CASGREMNTEAFF

size: NA
D: TRBD1
J: TRBJ2-7
length: 15
V: TRBV5-4
DNA: TGTGCCAGCAGCTTGGCCCTTGGACAGGCGGCCGAGCAGTACTTC
CDR3: CASSLALGQAAEQYF

size: NA
D: NA
J: TRBJ2-1
length: 16
V: TRBV15
DNA: TGTGCCACCAGCACCAGGGACTCCTACCCCTACAATGAGCAGTTCTTC
CDR3: CATSTRDSYPYNEQFF

size: NA
D: NA
J: TRBJ2-3
length: 14
V: TRBV2
DNA: TGTGCCAGCAGTGACTCGACAGGAACAGATACGCAGTATTTT
CDR3: CASSDSTGTDTQYF

size: NA
D: TRBD1
J: TRBJ2-2
length: 14
V: TRBV27
DNA: TGTGCCAGCATCGGACAGGGGAACACCGGGGAGCTGTTTTTT
CDR3: CASIGQGNTGELFF

size: NA
D: NA
J: TRBJ2-7
length: 15
V: TRBV5-1
DNA: TGCGCCAGCAGCTTGGAGCCTGAGAGAAACTACGAGCAGTACTTC
CDR3: CASSLEPERNYEQYF

size: once
D: NA
J: TRBJ1-5
length: 14
V: TRBV4-2
DNA: TGTGCCAGCAGCCTGGGACTCGGCAATCAGCCCCAGCATTTT
CDR3: CASSLGLGNQPQHF

size: NA
D: TRBD1
J: TRBJ1-2
length: 15
V: TRBV5-8
DNA: TGTGCCAGCAGCTTGGCCGGGACAGGGATTGATGGCTACACCTTC
CDR3: CASSLAGTGIDGYTF

size: NA
D: NA
J: TRBJ1-4
length: 16
V: TRBV9
DNA: TGTGCCAGCAGCGTAGGCCCCGGACAGATAAATGAAAAACTGTTTTTT
CDR3: CASSVGPGQINEKLFF

size: NA
D: NA
J: TRBJ2-2
length: 13
V: TRBV7-3
DNA: TGTGCCAGCAGCTTAACTTCTACCGGGGAGCTGTTTTTT
CDR3: CASSLTSTGELFF

size: NA
D: NA
J: TRBJ2-1
length: 13
V: TRBV28
DNA: TGTGCCAGCAACTCGAGGAGTTCCAATGAGCAGTTCTTC
CDR3: CASNSRSSNEQFF